These 30 T cell receptor beta chains were all obtained from the same sample, sequenced in a study of blood T cell repertoires in COVID-19. Some clones are missing from TCRdb's copy, which holds only in-frame ones; the method was immunoSEQ multiplex PCR. The data contain about 130,000 clones, approximately 88% of them singletons. Material: peripheral blood. Every receptor here comes from a woman aged 25 to 39 who had recovered from COVID-19.

The chain uses TRBV20-1 and TRBJ2-5; D remains ambiguous. Germline assignment: CDR1 DFQATT and CDR2 SNEGSKA (reference sequence). The CDR3 length is 11 residues. V lost 1 base and J lost 5, with 5 bases in between. CDR3 sequence reads: CSARVGETQYF. The CDR3, as DNA: TGCAGTGCTAGAGTCGGGGAGACCCAGTACTTC.

The chain combines TRBV10-1 with TRBJ2-1; 8 bases line up with TRBD2. Germline lookup yields CDR1 WNHNN and CDR2 SYGVQD (reference sequence). The CDR3 loop spans 15 amino acids. The V segment lost 5 bases and the J segment 6 bases; nucleotides outside the gene matches: 9. In DNA form, the CDR3 reads TGCGCCAGCAGTACTATCAGCGGGAGACGCAATGAGCAGTTCTTC. As protein: CASSTISGRRNEQFF.

V gene TRBV7-9 combines with J gene TRBJ1-1, with D perhaps TRBD1 (6 bases). The CDR3 loop spans 13 amino acids. CDR1 SEHNR and CDR2 FQNEAQ come from the germline V gene (reference sequence). Trimming removed 1 base from V and 4 bases from J, with 7 bases in between. CDR3 region: CASSLEGGTEAFF. DNA of the CDR3: TGTGCCAGCAGCTTAGAAGGGGGCACTGAAGCTTTCTTT.

The rearrangement links TRBV7-6 to TRBJ2-1; possibly TRBD2 for D (6 bases). The V end was cut by 6 bases, the J end by 7 bases, with 16 bases between. This CDR3 region has 14 residues. Germline loops: CDR1 SGHVS, CDR2 FNYEAQ. The CDR3 DNA reads TGTGCCAGCAGACTAGCCGGAGGTACTAATGAGCAGTTCTTC. Translated, it gives CASRLAGGTNEQFF.

Comments on this clone: Different DNA sequences within this sample yield the same CDR3. The chain links TRBV27 to TRBJ1-5; D unclear. The CDR3 consists of 12 residues. Germline V gives CDR1 MNHEY, CDR2 SMNVEV (reference sequence). The germline V and J ends were trimmed by 6 bases and 3 bases, with 6 bases remaining between them. Here the CDR3 reads CASSSLNQPQHF. In DNA, the CDR3 is TGTGCCAGCAGCTCTCTCAATCAGCCCCAGCATTTT.

This chain connects TRBV7-3 to TRBJ2-3, with a tentative D call TRBD2 (5 bases). CDR1 SGHTA and CDR2 FQGTGA come from the germline V gene. V lost 2 bases and J lost 2, with 8 bases in between. The CDR3 extends over 14 amino acids. CDR3 DNA sequence: TGTGCCAGCAGCTTAGGAGGTTACACAGATACGCAGTATTTT. It yields the protein CASSLGGYTDTQYF.

The rearrangement links TRBV12-3 or TRBV12-4 to TRBJ2-7, with D uncertain. The V gene lost 1 base and the J gene lost 1 base, with 5 bases spanning the gap. This CDR3 is 13 amino acids long. CDR3 coding DNA: TGTGCCAGCAGTTTAGGGCCGTCCTACGAGCAGTACTTC. Translation: CASSLGPSYEQYF.

The genes are TRBV2 and TRBJ1-2, with D possibly matching TRBD1 (6 bases). CDR3 size: 13 residues. V dropped 6 bases and J dropped 6 bases, with 14 bases sitting between them. Germline V gene lookup returns CDR1 SNHLY and CDR2 FYNNEI. The CDR3, as DNA: TGTGCCAGCAGAGTGGGGGCGCAAGATGGCTACACCTTC. Its translation is CASRVGAQDGYTF.

This clone occurred once. One junction end disagrees with the germline gene, perhaps due to a read error. This chain joins TRBV19 and TRBJ2-7; 7 bases line up with TRBD2. The CDR3 consists of 15 residues. CDR1 is LNHDA, CDR2 SQIVND, per germline (reference sequence). This chain's CDR3 is CAGSISAGVLYEQYF. CDR3 nucleotide sequence: TGTGCCGGTAGTATCTCTGCGGGAGTACTATACGAGCAGTACTTC.

The gene calls are TRBV7-3 and TRBJ1-2; no clear D gene. Between the trimmed V and J ends, which lost 5 bases and 0 bases, there was a span of 10 bases. This CDR3 contains 14 residues. From germline, CDR1 is SGHTA and CDR2 FQGTGA. CDR3 nucleotides: TGTGCCAGCAGCCCTACCGGGACTAACTATGGCTACACCTTC. Protein: CASSPTGTNYGYTF.

The chain recombines TRBV7-6 with TRBJ1-1; D possibly corresponds to TRBD1 (6 bases). The germline CDR1 and CDR2 sequences are SGHVS and FNYEAQ. This CDR3 has 14 amino acids. The germline V and J ends were trimmed by 5 bases and 0 bases, with 10 bases remaining between them. In DNA form, the CDR3 reads TGTGCCAGCAGCCCGGGGGGGCTGAACACTGAAGCTTTCTTT. Protein sequence: CASSPGGLNTEAFF.

The chain carries TRBV5-1 and TRBJ1-4, with 8 bases fitting TRBD1. CDR3 size: 16 residues. The V and J ends lost 7 bases and 0 bases, in that order; junction bases with no gene match: 8. Germline CDR1 and CDR2: SGHRS and YFSETQ. The DNA for the CDR3 is TGCGCCAGCTCCCGGACAGGGATGTCAACTAATGAAAAACTGTTTTTT. Its translation is CASSRTGMSTNEKLFF.

The rearrangement uses TRBV6-2 or TRBV6-3 and TRBJ2-1, with D hard to call. The germline V gene has CDR1 MNHEY and CDR2 SVGEGT. There are 15 residues in the CDR3. V lost 5 bases, J lost 4 bases, and 15 bases lay in between. The CDR3 nucleotides are TGTGCCAGCAGTCGTAGTGGAGTGGCTTACAATGAGCAGTTCTTC. This translates into CASSRSGVAYNEQFF.

The CDR3 is CASSRTSQGAIGNGYTF. The CDR3 DNA sequence: TGTGCCAGCAGTCGAACCTCACAGGGGGCGATAGGAAATGGCTACACCTTC. This chain joins TRBV9 and TRBJ1-2, with 9 nucleotides matching TRBD1. This CDR3 is built from 17 residues. Trimming cost V 5 bases and J 6 bases; bases outside gene matches: 17. Germline V gene sequence: CDR1 SGDLS, CDR2 YYNGEE. The whole variable domain, remainder taken from reference TRBV9 and TRBJ1-2, is DSGVTQTPKHLITATGQRVTLRCSPRSGDLSVYWYQQSLDQGLQFLIQYYNGEERAKGNILERFSAQQFPDLHSELNLSSLELGDSALYFCASSRTSQGAIGNGYTFGSGTRLTVV.

The V gene is TRBV12-3 or TRBV12-4, the J gene TRBJ1-4; TRBD1 might be the D (6 bases). The CDR3 sequence is 12 residues long. With 6 bases removed from V and 8 bases from J, the gap between germline ends came to 10 bases. CDR3 sequence (DNA): TGTGCCAGCAGCTCCGGGACAGAAAAACTGTTTTTT. Protein: CASSSGTEKLFF.

A few counts support this clone. V is TRBV3-1 (or the pseudogene TRBV3-2) and J is TRBJ1-2; D ambiguous. Deletions cut 6 bases from V and 7 bases from J, with 12 bases between. The germline CDR1 and CDR2 sequences are LGHDT and YNNKEL (reference sequence). The CDR3 is 12 residues long. CDR3 amino acids: CASRSGNGGYTF. In nucleotides, the CDR3 is TGTGCCAGCAGGTCGGGGAACGGTGGCTACACCTTC.

The chain joins TRBV6-2 or TRBV6-3 to TRBJ2-3; unclear D gene. Germline CDR1 MNHEY, CDR2 SVGEGT. The V end lost 0 bases, the J end lost 0 bases, and 4 bases lay between the germline ends. The CDR3 consists of 14 residues. In DNA, the CDR3 is TGTGCCAGCAGTTACTCCCGTAGCACAGATACGCAGTATTTT. Protein: CASSYSRSTDTQYF.

The chain is built from TRBV6-5 and TRBJ1-2; the match to TRBD1 covers 12 bases. The trim removed 8 bases at V and 8 bases at J, leaving 6 bases unmatched. Germline V gene data show CDR1 as MNHEY and CDR2 as SVGAGI. The CDR3 covers 13 residues. For the CDR3, the DNA is TGTGCCAGCGCGGGACAGGGGGCCGGGGGCTACACCTTC. Translating it yields CASAGQGAGGYTF.

CDR3 in DNA: TGCGCCAGCAGCCACCCCGGCGGAGACACCATATATTTT. Amino acids: CASSHPGGDTIYF. This chain uses TRBV4-1 with TRBJ1-3; D gene unclear. V shed 3 bases and J shed 8 bases, with 11 bases lying between them. Germline-derived CDR1 and CDR2 are MGHRA and YSYEKL. This CDR3 has 13 amino acids.

The chain carries TRBV27 and TRBJ2-3; 15 nucleotides align to TRBD2. The germline CDR1 and CDR2 sequences are MNHEY and SMNVEV (reference sequence). The CDR3 runs 19 residues. Trimming took 5 bases from V and 4 from J; bases not matched to a gene: 13. The CDR3: CASSPTRTSGGAFPDTQYF. For the CDR3, the DNA is TGTGCCAGCAGTCCAACACGGACTAGCGGGGGGGCTTTCCCAGATACGCAGTATTTT.

V usage is TRBV12-2 and J usage is TRBJ2-1; the D call of TRBD2 is as the table states it, not checked on the DNA. TRBV12-2 is annotated as a pseudogene. The CDR3 is made up of 16 amino acids. The CDR3, as DNA: TGTGCAAGTCGCCCGCGGGTGGGGCGGGAGTTTGGTGAGCAGTTCTTC. Residues: CASRPRVGREFGEQFF.

The chain combines TRBV7-2 with TRBJ1-5; D remains unclear. Germline V CDR1 and CDR2: SGHTA, FQGNSA. The CDR3 has 13 residues. Trimming took 9 bases from V and 3 from J, leaving 12 bases between them. DNA for the CDR3: TGTGCCAGTGGGAGGCGTTCCAATCAGCCCCAGCATTTT. Translation gives CASGRRSNQPQHF.

V is TRBV5-1 and J is TRBJ2-2; D remains ambiguous. The CDR3 totals 16 residues. Trimming removed 0 bases from V and 6 bases from J, with 15 bases in between. CDR1 and CDR2 from the germline V gene are SGHRS and YFSETQ. The CDR3 bases are TGCGCCAGCAGCTTGGTTGCATCCGGTAGCCCCGGGGAGCTGTTTTTT. It encodes CASSLVASGSPGELFF.

The chain couples TRBV10-3 to TRBJ2-7, with no clear D. Germline V gene sequence: CDR1 ENHRY, CDR2 SYGVKD. Trimming left V 0 bases short and J 4 bases short, with 10 bases between. The CDR3 contains 14 residues. The CDR3 here is CAISESSTKYEQYF. The CDR3 bases are TGTGCCATCAGTGAGTCGTCGACAAAGTACGAGCAGTACTTC.

The gene calls are TRBV2 and TRBJ2-7; no reliable D call. The V end lost 5 bases, the J end lost 2 bases, and 10 bases lay between the germline ends. The length of the CDR3 is 13 residues. Germline CDR1 is SNHLY and CDR2 is FYNNEI. The CDR3 loop is CASSSTLTYEQYF. The CDR3 DNA sequence: TGTGCCAGCAGTTCAACTTTAACCTACGAGCAGTACTTC.

On this clone: A junction end diverges from the germline sequence, so it may reflect a read error. The gene calls are TRBV7-7 and TRBJ2-3; D unclear. Germline V gene lookup returns CDR1 SSHAT and CDR2 FNYEAQ (reference sequence). The CDR3 has 13 residues. CDR3: CASSRTLTDTQYF. CDR3 DNA: TGTGCTAGCAGCCGAACACTAACAGATACGCAGTATTTT.

This rearrangement joins TRBV18 to TRBJ2-7; 8 positions agree with TRBD1. Trimming removed 3 bases from V and 4 bases from J; junction bases left unmatched: 11. Germline V CDR1 and CDR2: KGHSH, LQKENI. The CDR3 loop spans 16 amino acids. CDR3 coding DNA: TGTGCCAGCTCACCTGGACTCGGACAGGGAAAGTACGAGCAGTACTTC. Translated, it gives CASSPGLGQGKYEQYF.

V is TRBV7-6 and J is TRBJ2-3, with D possibly being TRBD2 (5 bases). Germline values: CDR1 SGHVS, CDR2 FNYEAQ. The CDR3 loop spans 15 amino acids. V lost 2 bases to trimming and J lost 4 bases, with 13 bases between them. DNA for the CDR3: TGTGCCAGCAGCTTAAGGATACTAGAAGCAGATACGCAGTATTTT. Translating gives CASSLRILEADTQYF.

V is TRBV4-1 and J is TRBJ2-1; maybe TRBD1 (6 bases). CDR1 is MGHRA and CDR2 is YSYEKL in the germline V gene. The CDR3 has 11 amino acids. V shed 3 bases and J shed 12 bases, with 9 bases lying between them. CDR3: CASSQGASQFF. CDR3 in DNA: TGCGCCAGCAGCCAGGGGGCTTCGCAGTTCTTC.

This clone was found once. The V gene is TRBV7-9, the J gene TRBJ1-2; 10 bases are shared with TRBD1. The length of the CDR3 is 16 residues. CDR1 is SEHNR and CDR2 is FQNEAQ in the germline V gene (reference sequence). V trimming: 5 bases; J trimming: 4 bases; junction bases outside the gene matches: 10. Here the CDR3 DNA reads TGTGCCAGCAGCATTCCGGGACAGGGGTCCCTCTATGGCTACACCTTC. Encoded protein: CASSIPGQGSLYGYTF. Looking up the rest from reference TRBV7-9 and TRBJ1-2 gives the full variable domain: DTGVSQNPRHKITKRGQNVTFRCDPISEHNRLYWYRQTLGQGPEFLTYFQNEAQLEKSRLLSDRFSAERPKGSFSTLEIQRTEQGDSAMYLCASSIPGQGSLYGYTFGSGTRLTVV.